One and the same sample provided the 29 T cell receptor beta chains below, sequenced in a study of blood T cell repertoires in COVID-19. Generated by immunoSEQ multiplex PCR, the TCRdb table keeps only in-frame clones and is missing some. The table has 300,000 to 350,000 clones, around 92% seen once. The sample consisted of PBMCs or T cells enriched from blood (not recorded which). These receptors were taken from a woman aged 30 to 39 who had recovered from COVID-19.

The chain employs TRBV12-5 and TRBJ1-2; D may be TRBD1 (5 bases). The germline CDR1 and CDR2 sequences are LGHNT and FRNRAP. Trimming removed 5 bases at V and 5 bases at J, with 9 bases between. The length of the CDR3 is 12 residues. DNA for the CDR3: TGTGCTAGTGGTCCGACAGCTTATGGCTACACCTTC. This encodes CASGPTAYGYTF. Supplemented by reference TRBV12-5 and TRBJ1-2, the full variable domain reads DARVTQTPRHKVTEMGQEVTMRCQPILGHNTVFWYRQTMMQGLELLAYFRNRAPLDDSGMPKDRFSAEMPDATLATLKIQPSEPRDSAVYFCASGPTAYGYTFGSGTRLTVV.

V usage is TRBV4-1 and J usage is TRBJ2-1; 12 nucleotides align to TRBD2. CDR3 length: 17 residues. In germline, CDR1 is MGHRA, CDR2 YSYEKL. Trimming removed 0 bases from V and 8 bases from J; junction bases left unmatched: 8. CDR3 sequence: CASSQDSGLAGGDEQFF. The CDR3 DNA sequence: TGCGCCAGCAGCCAAGATTCGGGGCTAGCGGGAGGGGATGAGCAGTTCTTC.

The gene calls are TRBV5-4 and TRBJ1-4, with D unresolved. Germline CDR1 and CDR2: SGHNT and YYREEE (reference sequence). The ends were cut back, 0 bases at V and 2 bases at J, with 11 bases in the middle. This CDR3 is 16 amino acids long. CDR3 nucleotide sequence: TGTGCCAGCAGCTTGGAACCCGGTGCTACTAATGAAAAACTGTTTTTT. Its translation is CASSLEPGATNEKLFF.

A single count supports this clone. This chain links TRBV7-2 with TRBJ2-7, with TRBD1 matching over 9 bases. J lost 4 bases, V lost 6 bases, and 10 bases had no gene match. Germline V gives CDR1 SGHTA, CDR2 FQGNSA. CDR3 length: 15 residues. The CDR3 reads CASRTSGTGRYEQYF. In nucleotides, the CDR3 is TGTGCCAGCAGAACTTCCGGGACAGGGCGATACGAGCAGTACTTC.

V and J are TRBV2 and TRBJ2-6; D remains unclear. CDR3 length: 12 amino acids. V lost 9 bases and J lost 3, with 6 bases in between. Germline V CDR1 and CDR2: SNHLY, FYNNEI. The CDR3 sequence: CASLGGANVLTF. CDR3 bases: TGTGCCAGTCTCGGTGGGGCCAACGTCCTGACTTTC.

The chain couples TRBV6-5 to TRBJ2-5, with 9 bases identical to TRBD1. Germline CDR1 and CDR2: MNHEY and SVGAGI. There are 15 residues in the CDR3. V shed 6 bases and J 2 bases; nucleotides not matched to a gene: 7. This CDR3 is CASSLGTGSQETQYF. CDR3 DNA: TGTGCCAGCAGCCTAGGGACAGGGTCACAAGAGACCCAGTACTTC.

This sequence joins TRBV5-1 and TRBJ1-6; D is undetermined. The CDR3 spans 21 residues. The germline gives CDR1 SGHRS, CDR2 YFSETQ. V gave up 1 base and J gave up 5 bases, with 28 bases separating them. In DNA, the CDR3 is TGCGCCAGCAGCTTGAAGTCAGGCGCTCGCCACCTCTCCAATAATAATTCACCCCTCCACTTT. This encodes CASSLKSGARHLSNNNSPLHF.

The chain has TRBV5-4 and TRBJ2-7; 9 bases match TRBD1. The germline V gene encodes CDR1 SGHNT and CDR2 YYREEE (reference sequence). This CDR3 has 14 amino acids. V lost 4 bases to trimming and J lost 2 bases; unmatched junction nucleotides: 4. CDR3 region: CASSPRTGAYEQYF. Here the CDR3 DNA reads TGTGCCAGCAGCCCCCGGACAGGGGCCTACGAGCAGTACTTC.

The gene calls are TRBV11-3 and TRBJ1-1, with D maybe TRBD1 (5 bases). V lost 5 bases to trimming and J lost 11 bases, with 18 bases between them. This CDR3 has 13 residues. The germline V gene encodes CDR1 SGHNT and CDR2 YENEEA. CDR3 in amino acids: CASSAAGRQPAFF. CDR3 nucleotide sequence: TGTGCCAGCAGCGCGGCGGGACGTCAGCCCGCTTTCTTT.

The gene calls are TRBV9 and TRBJ1-2, with D perhaps TRBD1 (5 bases). Germline CDR1 reads SGDLS; CDR2 reads YYNGEE. The CDR3 runs 14 residues. Deletions cut 0 bases from V and 5 bases from J, with 11 bases between. The CDR3 nucleotides read TGTGCCAGCAGCGTAGTAGGGGCGGGGTATGGCTACACCTTC. It translates to CASSVVGAGYGYTF.

The chain links TRBV25-1 to TRBJ1-1; 10 nucleotides align to TRBD1. The germline gives CDR1 MGHDK, CDR2 SYGVNS. The junction had 7 bases not matched to a gene; V was cut back by 3 bases and J by 0 bases. CDR3 length: 17 amino acids. The CDR3 DNA follows: TGTGCCAGCAGTGATACACGGGACAGGGGAATGAACACTGAAGCTTTCTTT. Translating it yields CASSDTRDRGMNTEAFF.

The chain joins TRBV29-1 to TRBJ1-2, with unresolved D. Trimming shortened V by 4 bases and J by 3 bases, and 12 bases separated the two germline ends. The CDR3 is 13 amino acids. Per germline, CDR1 SQVTM and CDR2 ANQGSEA. The CDR3 sequence is CSVGASGDYGYTF. In nucleotides, the CDR3 is TGCAGCGTTGGGGCTAGCGGAGACTATGGCTACACCTTC. The whole variable domain, filled in from reference TRBV29-1 and TRBJ1-2, reads SAVISQKPSRDICQRGTSLTIQCQVDSQVTMMFWYRQQPGQSLTLIATANQGSEATYESGFVIDKFPISRPNLTFSTLTVSNMSPEDSSIYLCSVGASGDYGYTFGSGTRLTVV.

J is TRBJ2-6 and V is TRBV7-8; TRBD1 aligns across 7 bases. The germline V gene encodes CDR1 SGHVS and CDR2 FQNEAQ. After removal of 5 bases from V and 0 bases from J, the junction contained 10 bases not matched to a gene. The CDR3 runs 18 residues. The CDR3 reads CASSRRDRTISGANVLTF. Written as DNA, the CDR3 is TGTGCCAGCAGCCGCCGGGACAGAACCATCTCTGGGGCCAACGTCCTGACTTTC.

The chain recombines TRBV2 with TRBJ1-1, with D unclear. Germline V gives CDR1 SNHLY, CDR2 FYNNEI. Trimming removed 7 bases from V and 1 base from J, with 19 bases in between. This CDR3 contains 16 residues. DNA for the CDR3: TGTGCCAGCATAGGATTGACACAGCCAAAGAACACTGAAGCTTTCTTT. This codes for CASIGLTQPKNTEAFF.

The chain is built from TRBV19 and TRBJ2-2; TRBD1 agrees at 9 bases. Germline CDR1 LNHDA, CDR2 SQIVND (reference sequence). The V and J ends lost 8 bases and 5 bases, in that order; junction bases with no gene match: 12. The CDR3 is made up of 16 amino acids. This CDR3 reads CASSTEDRGLTGELFF. CDR3 nucleotides: TGTGCCAGTTCAACAGAAGACAGGGGGTTGACCGGGGAGCTGTTTTTT.

This sequence joins TRBV27 and TRBJ2-7, with 7 bases identical to TRBD2. Germline lookup yields CDR1 MNHEY and CDR2 SMNVEV (reference sequence). This CDR3 comprises 13 residues. J gave up 2 bases and V 3 bases, and 1 base lay outside the gene matches. CDR3 nucleotide sequence: TGTGCCAGCAGTTTTCGGGGGGCCTACGAGCAGTACTTC. As protein: CASSFRGAYEQYF.

The rearrangement links TRBV9 to TRBJ2-2, with no clear D. Germline loops: CDR1 SGDLS, CDR2 YYNGEE. V was clipped by 0 bases and J by 3 bases, with 9 bases between them. The CDR3 contains 15 residues. The CDR3 loop is CASSVVRSYTGELFF. The CDR3 DNA reads as TGTGCCAGCAGCGTAGTTAGAAGTTACACCGGGGAGCTGTTTTTT.

The V gene is TRBV5-5, the J gene TRBJ1-1, with no clear D. Germline V CDR1 and CDR2: SGHKS, YYEKEE (reference sequence). The CDR3 extends over 13 amino acids. V lost 4 bases, J lost 3 bases, and 10 bases lay in between. CDR3 sequence (DNA): TGTGCCAGCAGCACTCAGGCTGACACTGAAGCTTTCTTT. This translates into CASSTQADTEAFF.

The V and J genes are TRBV4-2 and TRBJ2-3; tentatively, D is TRBD2 (5 bases). Trimming cost V 1 base and J 2 bases, with 13 bases left between them. Germline-derived CDR1 and CDR2 are LGHNA and YNFKEQ. This CDR3 spans 16 amino acids. The CDR3 DNA sequence: TGTGCCAGCAGCCAAGTCGTAGCGACCGACACAGATACGCAGTATTTT. Protein sequence: CASSQVVATDTDTQYF.

The chain combines TRBV7-8 with TRBJ2-7; the match to TRBD1 covers 9 bases. The CDR3 is made up of 15 amino acids. V shed 5 bases and J 6 bases; nucleotides not matched to a gene: 11. The germline gives CDR1 SGHVS, CDR2 FQNEAQ. The CDR3 sequence: CASSRDTGGRGEQYF. Written as DNA, the CDR3 is TGTGCCAGCAGCCGAGATACAGGGGGCAGGGGCGAGCAGTACTTC.

J is TRBJ2-1 and V is TRBV13; a possible D gene is TRBD1 (5 bases). The CDR3 contains 17 residues. The germline V gene has CDR1 PRHDT and CDR2 FYEKMQ (reference sequence). The germline V and J ends were trimmed by 5 bases and 7 bases, with 24 bases remaining between them. The CDR3 protein is CASSPEMSSNKGNEQFF. The CDR3 DNA reads TGTGCCAGCAGCCCCGAAATGTCCTCTAACAAGGGGAATGAGCAGTTCTTC.

The chain couples TRBV5-4 to TRBJ2-1; 10 bases line up with TRBD2. Germline V gene lookup returns CDR1 SGHNT and CDR2 YYREEE (reference sequence). There are 15 residues in the CDR3. The V and J ends lost 4 bases and 10 bases, in that order; junction bases with no gene match: 11. CDR3 in DNA: TGTGCCAGCAGCATCGGGCTAGCGGGAGACGGGGAGCAGTTCTTC. Residues: CASSIGLAGDGEQFF.

The J gene is TRBJ1-3, the V gene TRBV6-5; the match to TRBD1 covers 7 bases. The CDR3 sequence is 15 residues long. CDR1 MNHEY and CDR2 SVGAGI come from the germline V gene. The junction had 5 bases not matched to a gene; V was cut back by 2 bases and J by 4 bases. The DNA for the CDR3 is TGTGCCAGCAGTTACGACAGGGCGCGAGGAAACACCATATATTTT. Amino acids: CASSYDRARGNTIYF.

This clone has a single count. The chain is built from TRBV5-1 and TRBJ2-1; 14 bases are a match to TRBD2. The V gene end was trimmed by 1 base and the J gene end by 8 bases; junction bases not matched to a gene: 8. The germline CDR1 and CDR2 sequences are SGHRS and YFSETQ. CDR3 length equals 17 residues. CDR3 coding DNA: TGCGCCAGCAGCTTGACCCCCGGGACTAGCGGGAGTGATGAGCAGTTCTTC. Residues: CASSLTPGTSGSDEQFF.

The rearrangement links TRBV15 to TRBJ2-7, with TRBD2 matching over 11 bases. Germline CDR1 is LNHNV and CDR2 is YYDKDF (reference sequence). CDR3 length equals 15 residues. Trimming cost V 3 bases and J 1 base; bases outside gene matches: 2. The CDR3 is CATSRTSGKSYEQYF. The DNA of the CDR3 is TGTGCCACCAGCAGGACTAGCGGGAAGTCCTACGAGCAGTACTTC.

The chain employs TRBV4-1 and TRBJ1-6, with D uncertain. Germline CDR1 and CDR2: MGHRA and YSYEKL. This CDR3 region has 17 residues. Trimming removed 1 base from V and 10 bases from J, with 20 bases in between. CDR3 DNA sequence: TGCGCCAGCAGCCAAGGGTTCGTGATGGCGACGAGGTCACCCCTCCACTTT. Protein sequence: CASSQGFVMATRSPLHF.

The chain carries TRBV5-4 and TRBJ1-4; 9 nucleotides match TRBD1. This CDR3 has 15 amino acids. V dropped 4 bases and J dropped 5; count of bases not matched to a gene: 6. Germline CDR1 and CDR2: SGHNT and YYREEE (reference sequence). The CDR3 DNA reads as TGTGCCAGCAGCCGTCGGGACAGGGACAATGAAAAACTGTTTTTT. Protein sequence: CASSRRDRDNEKLFF.

The chain recombines TRBV19 with TRBJ1-5; 7 bases align to TRBD1. V gave up 4 bases and J gave up 3 bases; unmatched junction bases: 12. This CDR3 comprises 17 residues. Germline values: CDR1 LNHDA, CDR2 SQIVND (reference sequence). The CDR3 loop is CASSKIQGFLDNQPQHF. Here the CDR3 DNA reads TGTGCCAGTAGTAAGATACAGGGGTTTTTAGACAATCAGCCCCAGCATTTT. Drawing the rest from reference TRBV19 and TRBJ1-5, the complete variable domain is DGGITQSPKYLFRKEGQNVTLSCEQNLNHDAMYWYRQDPGQGLRLIYYSQIVNDFQKGDIAEGYSVSREKKESFPLTVTSAQKNPTAFYLCASSKIQGFLDNQPQHFGDGTRLSIL.

The J gene is TRBJ1-5, the V gene TRBV6-5; no clear D. Trimming took off 7 bases at V and 4 bases at J, with 17 bases between the two ends. The CDR3 spans 15 residues. Germline-derived CDR1 and CDR2 are MNHEY and SVGAGI. DNA of the CDR3: TGTGCCAGCAAATATGTGGGCAGAAATAATCAGCCCCAGCATTTT. Its protein is CASKYVGRNNQPQHF.